This TCR beta chain was profiled in a study of long-term antiretroviral therapy in people with HIV. Trimming took off 6 bases at V and 9 bases at J, with 9 bases between the two ends. CDR1 is MDHEN, CDR2 SYDVKM, per germline. This CDR3 comprises 11 residues. With survey level as its setting, the immunoSEQ assay was v3.0. Some clones are missing from TCRdb's copy, which holds only in-frame ones; the method was immunoSEQ multiplex PCR. The table has 20,000 to 25,000 clones, about 80% seen once; the top ten hold less than 20%. Notes on this clone: Its antigen is undetermined.

Points from the study as a whole: Increased diversity was seen after ART, yet it remained lower than in transplant donor controls.

The clonotype comes from a man between 40 and 49 years old with HIV. The V and J genes are TRBV28 and TRBJ2-1; D is ambiguous. The input for sequencing was unsorted PBMCs, taken 0.5 years before starting antiretroviral therapy. CDR3 loop: CASRLRSEQFF. The CDR3 DNA sequence: TGTGCCAGCAGACTTAGAAGTGAGCAGTTCTTC.